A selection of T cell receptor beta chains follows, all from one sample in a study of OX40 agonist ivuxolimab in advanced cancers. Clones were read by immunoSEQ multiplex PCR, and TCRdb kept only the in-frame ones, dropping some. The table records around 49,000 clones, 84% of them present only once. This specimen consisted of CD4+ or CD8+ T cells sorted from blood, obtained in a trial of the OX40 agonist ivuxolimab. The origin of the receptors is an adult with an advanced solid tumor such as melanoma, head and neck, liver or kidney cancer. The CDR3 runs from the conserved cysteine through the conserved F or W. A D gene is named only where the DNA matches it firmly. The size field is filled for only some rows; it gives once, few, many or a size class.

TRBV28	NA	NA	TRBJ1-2	CASTLWTEPNYYGYTF	TGTGCCAGCACCCTGTGGACAGAGCCAAACTACTATGGCTACACCTTC
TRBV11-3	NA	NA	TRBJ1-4	CASSLEGGLVEKLFF	TGTGCCAGCAGCTTAGAGGGGGGGCTCGTGGAAAAACTGTTTTTT
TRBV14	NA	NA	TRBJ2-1	CASSQESWRSSYNEQFF	TGTGCCAGCAGCCAAGAATCCTGGCGCAGCTCCTACAATGAGCAGTTCTTC
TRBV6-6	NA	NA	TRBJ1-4	CASSYSYTNEKLFF	TGTGCCAGCAGTTACTCTTACACTAATGAAAAACTGTTTTTT
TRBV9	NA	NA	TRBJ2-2	CASSDRGNGELFF	TGTGCCAGCAGCGACAGAGGTAACGGGGAGCTGTTTTTT
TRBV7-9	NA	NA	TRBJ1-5	CASSQSGYGNQPQHF	TGTGCCAGCAGCCAATCGGGGTATGGCAATCAGCCCCAGCATTTT
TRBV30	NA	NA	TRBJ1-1	CAWSNGGPEAFF	TGTGCCTGGAGTAATGGAGGGCCCGAAGCTTTCTTT
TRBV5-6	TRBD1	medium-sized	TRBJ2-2	CASSLVTGYVGELFF	TGTGCCAGCAGCTTGGTGACAGGGTATGTCGGGGAGCTGTTTTTT
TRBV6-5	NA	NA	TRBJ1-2	CASRMGLNYGYTF	TGTGCCAGCAGGATGGGGCTAAACTATGGCTACACCTTC
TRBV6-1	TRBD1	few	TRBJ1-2	CASRPGQGPNYGYTF	TGTGCCAGCAGGCCGGGACAGGGCCCTAACTATGGCTACACCTTC
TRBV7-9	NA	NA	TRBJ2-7	CASSSGLYSYEQYF	TGTGCCAGCAGCTCTGGACTGTATTCCTACGAGCAGTACTTC
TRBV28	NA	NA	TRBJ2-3	CASAKVFSKTDTQYF	TGTGCCAGCGCGAAGGTATTTAGTAAAACAGATACGCAGTATTTT
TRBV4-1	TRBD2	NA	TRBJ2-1	CASSPSGGALGNEQFF	TGCGCCAGCAGCCCTAGCGGGGGCGCTCTGGGCAATGAGCAGTTCTTC
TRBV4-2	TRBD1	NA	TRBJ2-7	CASSHRIGQASSYEQYF	TGTGCCAGCAGCCACCGCATCGGACAGGCGAGCTCCTACGAGCAGTACTTC
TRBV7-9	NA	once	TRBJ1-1	CASSLKGGGTEAFF	TGTGCCAGCAGCTTAAAGGGAGGAGGGACTGAAGCTTTCTTT
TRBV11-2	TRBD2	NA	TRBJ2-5	CASSLTSGRPETQYF	TGTGCCAGCAGCCTGACTAGCGGGAGGCCAGAGACCCAGTACTTC
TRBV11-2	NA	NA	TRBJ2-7	CASSLEYNSYEQYF	TGTGCCAGCAGCTTAGAATACAACTCCTACGAGCAGTACTTC
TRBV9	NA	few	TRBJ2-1	CASSVRSGTYNEQFF	TGTGCCAGCAGCGTAAGGAGCGGAACCTACAATGAGCAGTTCTTC
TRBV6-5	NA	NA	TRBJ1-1	CASRGGGNTEAFF	TGTGCCAGCAGGGGAGGGGGTAACACTGAAGCTTTCTTT
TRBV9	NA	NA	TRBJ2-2	CASSVSVGNPTGELFF	TGTGCCAGCAGCGTAAGTGTAGGGAACCCCACCGGGGAGCTGTTTTTT
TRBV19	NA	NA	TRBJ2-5	CASSIGPTEGRETQYF	TGTGCCAGTAGTATAGGCCCGACTGAGGGGAGAGAGACCCAGTACTTC
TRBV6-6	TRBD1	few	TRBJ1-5	CASSNGQGARQPQHF	TGTGCCAGCAGTAACGGACAGGGGGCGCGTCAGCCCCAGCATTTT
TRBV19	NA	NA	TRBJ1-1	CASRPREERVNTEAFF	TGTGCCAGTAGACCTCGGGAGGAGAGGGTGAACACTGAAGCTTTCTTT
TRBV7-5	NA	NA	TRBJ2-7	CARSVGQGEPASYEQYF	TGTGCCAGAAGCGTGGGACAGGGGGAACCTGCCTCCTACGAGCAGTACTTC
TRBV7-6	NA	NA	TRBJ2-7	CASSPFPGSEQYF	TGTGCCAGCAGCCCATTTCCGGGATCCGAGCAGTACTTC
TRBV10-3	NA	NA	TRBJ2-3	CAISSDRISTDTQYF	TGTGCCATCAGTTCCGACAGGATTAGCACAGATACGCAGTATTTT
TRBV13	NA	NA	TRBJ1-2	CASSSTGNYGYTF	TGTGCCAGCAGCTCTACAGGAAACTATGGCTACACCTTC
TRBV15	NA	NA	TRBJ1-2	CATSMRVGYGYTF	TGTGCCACCAGCATGAGGGTCGGCTATGGCTACACCTTC
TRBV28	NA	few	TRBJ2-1	CASSPVSGNWYNEQFF	TGTGCCAGCAGCCCCGTATCCGGAAATTGGTACAATGAGCAGTTCTTC
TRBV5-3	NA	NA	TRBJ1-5	CARSFILRKFNQPQHF	TGTGCCAGAAGCTTCATACTACGGAAGTTCAATCAGCCCCAGCATTTT
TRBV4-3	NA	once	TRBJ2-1	CASSLSWGGSSYNEQFF	TGCGCCAGCAGCCTGTCTTGGGGCGGCAGCTCCTACAATGAGCAGTTCTTC
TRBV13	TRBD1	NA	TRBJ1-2	CASSSRTGFYGYTF	TGTGCCAGCAGCTCGAGGACAGGGTTCTATGGCTACACCTTC
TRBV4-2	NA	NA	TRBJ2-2	CASSFYTGELFF	TGTGCCAGCAGCTTCTACACCGGGGAGCTGTTTTTT
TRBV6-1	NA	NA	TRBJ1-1	CASSDRGIF	TGTGCCAGCAGTGACAGGGGAATCTTT
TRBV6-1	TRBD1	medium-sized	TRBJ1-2	CASSAGQGPNYGYTF	TGTGCCAGCAGTGCTGGACAGGGGCCTAACTATGGCTACACCTTC
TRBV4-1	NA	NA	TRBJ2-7	CASSQDLGRQYF	TGCGCCAGCAGCCAAGATCTGGGACGGCAGTACTTC
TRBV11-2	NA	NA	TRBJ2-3	CASSLGAGTDTQYF	TGTGCCAGCAGCTTAGGTGCGGGCACAGATACGCAGTATTTT
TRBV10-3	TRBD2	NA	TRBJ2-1	CAISEGLAGEFYNEQFF	TGTGCCATCAGTGAGGGTCTAGCGGGAGAGTTTTACAATGAGCAGTTCTTC
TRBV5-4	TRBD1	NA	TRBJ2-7	CASAPTGRTGVEEQYF	TGTGCCAGCGCTCCCACCGGTCGGACAGGGGTAGAAGAGCAGTACTTC
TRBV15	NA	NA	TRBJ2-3	CATGPPGVLNTQYF	TGTGCCACCGGTCCCCCGGGGGTTCTCAATACGCAGTATTTT
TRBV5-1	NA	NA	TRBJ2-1	CASGYRGGRPYNEQFF	TGCGCCAGCGGATACCGAGGGGGGCGCCCCTACAATGAGCAGTTCTTC
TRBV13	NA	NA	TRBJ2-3	CASSASPLEQYF	TGTGCCAGCAGCGCCTCTCCTCTCGAGCAGTATTTT
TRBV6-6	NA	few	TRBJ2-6	CASSYSSSGANVLTF	TGTGCCAGCAGTTACTCGAGTTCTGGGGCCAACGTCCTGACTTTC